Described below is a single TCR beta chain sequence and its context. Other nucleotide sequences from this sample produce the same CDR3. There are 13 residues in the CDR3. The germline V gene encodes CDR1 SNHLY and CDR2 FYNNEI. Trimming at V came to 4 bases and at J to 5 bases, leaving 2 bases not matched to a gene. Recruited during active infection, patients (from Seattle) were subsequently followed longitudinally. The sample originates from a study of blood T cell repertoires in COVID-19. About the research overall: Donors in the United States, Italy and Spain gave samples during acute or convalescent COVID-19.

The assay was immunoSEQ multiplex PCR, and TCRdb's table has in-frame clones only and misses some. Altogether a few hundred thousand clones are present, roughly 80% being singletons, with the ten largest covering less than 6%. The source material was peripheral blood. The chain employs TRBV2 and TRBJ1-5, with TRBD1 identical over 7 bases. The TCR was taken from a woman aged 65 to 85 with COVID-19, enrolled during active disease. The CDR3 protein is CASSGQGDQPQHF. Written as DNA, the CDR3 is TGTGCCAGCAGTGGACAGGGTGATCAGCCCCAGCATTTT.